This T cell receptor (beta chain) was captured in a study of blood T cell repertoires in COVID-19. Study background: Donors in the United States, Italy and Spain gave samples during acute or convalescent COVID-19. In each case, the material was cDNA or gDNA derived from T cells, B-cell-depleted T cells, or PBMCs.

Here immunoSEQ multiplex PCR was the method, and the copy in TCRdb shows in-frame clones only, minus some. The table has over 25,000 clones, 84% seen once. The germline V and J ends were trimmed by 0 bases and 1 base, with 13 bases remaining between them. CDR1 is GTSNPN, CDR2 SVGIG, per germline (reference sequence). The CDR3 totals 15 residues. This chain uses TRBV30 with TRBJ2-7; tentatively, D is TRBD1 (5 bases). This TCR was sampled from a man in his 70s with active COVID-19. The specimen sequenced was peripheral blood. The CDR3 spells CAWSVPHGASYEQYF. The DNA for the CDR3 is TGTGCCTGGAGTGTCCCACATGGGGCTTCCTACGAGCAGTACTTC.